These 2 T cell receptor beta chains originate from one sample sequenced in a study of T cells after yellow fever vaccination. TCRdb processed the 5' RACE reads anew with MiXCR; each CDR3 protein has one entry. Here the sample spans some 240,000 distinct CDR3 sequences, 5.2% being singletons. The sequenced sample was CD4+ T cells sorted from PBMCs, obtained on the day of the yellow fever booster vaccination. The receptors stem from a man between 18 and 29 years old who received the YFV17D yellow fever vaccine.

The chain joins TRBV5-1 to TRBJ1-6; 8 nucleotides align to TRBD1. Looked up from germline, CDR1 is SGHRS and CDR2 is YFSETQ. V gave up 0 bases and J gave up 9 bases; unmatched junction bases: 8. This CDR3 has 16 amino acids. The CDR3 nucleotides are TGCGCCAGCAGCTTGGGGACAGGGATAGTCGGTTCACCCCTCCACTTT. Residues: CASSLGTGIVGSPLHF.

This clonotype was recorded many times. The rearrangement joins TRBV20-1 to TRBJ2-3, with 11 bases fitting TRBD2. The V gene end was trimmed by 3 bases and the J gene end by 7 bases; junction bases not matched to a gene: 3. Germline V gene data show CDR1 as DFQATT and CDR2 as SNEGSKA (reference sequence). The CDR3 is 13 amino acids. CDR3 protein: CSASSGGVYTQYF. The CDR3 nucleotides are TGCAGTGCTAGTAGCGGGGGGGTATATACGCAGTATTTT.